These T cell receptor gamma chains were read from a single sample in a study of Vδ1+ human thymocytes. TCRdb reprocessed the multiplex PCR reads through CATT. The table has about 36,000 gamma-chain clones, roughly 21% seen once. Sequencing was done on a sample of Vdelta1+ gamma-delta thymocytes from the thymus. These receptors came from a girl less than two years old who had congenital heart surgery. The CDR3 runs from the conserved cysteine through the conserved F or W. Clone sizes are given selectively: once, few, many, or a class where the clone is expanded.

J gene: TRGJ1/TRGJ2
clone size: -
V gene: TRGV4
CDR3 protein: CATWDGVDYYKKLF
CDR3 DNA: TGTGCCACCTGGGATGGAGTGGATTATTATAAGAAACTCTTT

J gene: TRGJ1/TRGJ2
clone size: -
V gene: TRGV3
CDR3 protein: CATWDVGFSLKLF
CDR3 DNA: TGTGCCACCTGGGACGTGGGTTTCTCTTTGAAACTCTTT

J gene: TRGJ1/TRGJ2
clone size: -
V gene: TRGV9
CDR3 protein: CALWEESNPYYKKLF
CDR3 DNA: TGTGCCTTGTGGGAGGAGAGCAATCCTTATTATAAGAAACTCTTT

J gene: TRGJ1/TRGJ2
clone size: few
V gene: TRGV9
CDR3 protein: CALWERLKKLF
CDR3 DNA: TGTGCCTTGTGGGAGAGACTTAAGAAACTCTTT

J gene: TRGJ1/TRGJ2
clone size: -
V gene: TRGV8
CDR3 protein: CATWGDANKKLF
CDR3 DNA: TGTGCCACCTGGGGCGACGCAAATAAGAAACTCTTT

J gene: TRGJP2
clone size: -
V gene: TRGV4
CDR3 protein: CATWDNKTHLSSDWIKTF
CDR3 DNA: TGTGCCACCTGGGATAACAAAACCCACTTAAGTAGTGATTGGATCAAGACGTTT

J gene: TRGJ1/TRGJ2
clone size: -
V gene: TRGV3
CDR3 protein: CATWDRPRYYKKLF
CDR3 DNA: TGTGCCACCTGGGACAGGCCGCGGTATTATAAGAAGCTCTTT

J gene: TRGJ1/TRGJ2
clone size: -
V gene: TRGV2
CDR3 protein: CATWDAPGPELF
CDR3 DNA: TGTGCCACCTGGGACGCGCCTGGACCGGAACTCTTT

J gene: TRGJ1/TRGJ2
clone size: -
V gene: TRGV4
CDR3 protein: CATWDEPRWGKKLF
CDR3 DNA: TGTGCCACCTGGGATGAACCGCGTTGGGGTAAGAAACTCTTT

J gene: TRGJP2
clone size: -
V gene: TRGV4
CDR3 protein: CATWDEKHSSDWIKTF
CDR3 DNA: TGTGCCACCTGGGATGAGAAGCATAGTAGTGATTGGATCAAGACGTTT

J gene: TRGJ1/TRGJ2
clone size: -
V gene: TRGV3
CDR3 protein: CATWDSTTLDKKLF
CDR3 DNA: TGTGCCACCTGGGACAGCACCACCCTGGATAAGAAACTCTTT

J gene: TRGJ1/TRGJ2
clone size: -
V gene: TRGV9
CDR3 protein: CALWENHYYKKLF
CDR3 DNA: TGTGCCTTGTGGGAAAATCATTATTATAAGAAACTCTTT

J gene: TRGJ1/TRGJ2
clone size: few
V gene: TRGV8
CDR3 protein: CATWGNVYYKKLF
CDR3 DNA: TGTGCCACCTGGGGGAACGTTTATTATAAGAAACTCTTT

J gene: TRGJ1/TRGJ2
clone size: -
V gene: TRGV3
CDR3 protein: CATWDQDYKKLF
CDR3 DNA: TGTGCCACCTGGGATCAGGACTATAAGAAACTCTTT

J gene: TRGJP2
clone size: few
V gene: TRGV3
CDR3 protein: CATSRSDWIKTF
CDR3 DNA: TGTGCCACCTCCAGAAGTGATTGGATCAAGACGTTT

J gene: TRGJ1/TRGJ2
clone size: -
V gene: TRGV2
CDR3 protein: CATWDRTDYYKKLRKLF
CDR3 DNA: TGTGCCACCTGGGACCGCACCGACTATTATAAGAAACTTAGGAAACTCTTT

J gene: TRGJ1/TRGJ2
clone size: few
V gene: TRGV9
CDR3 protein: CALWEVLSNYYKKLF
CDR3 DNA: TGTGCCTTGTGGGAGGTGCTGTCGAATTATTATAAGAAACTCTTT

J gene: TRGJ1/TRGJ2
clone size: -
V gene: TRGV8
CDR3 protein: CATWPRSGYKKLF
CDR3 DNA: TGTGCCACCTGGCCCAGGTCGGGTTATAAGAAACTCTTT

J gene: TRGJ1/TRGJ2
clone size: few
V gene: TRGV9
CDR3 protein: CALWEAAHIYYKKLF
CDR3 DNA: TGTGCCTTGTGGGAGGCCGCTCATATTTATTATAAGAAACTCTTT

J gene: TRGJ1/TRGJ2
clone size: -
V gene: TRGV9
CDR3 protein: CALWGGIDYKKLF
CDR3 DNA: TGTGCCTTGTGGGGGGGCATTGACTATAAGAAACTCTTT

J gene: TRGJ1/TRGJ2
clone size: few
V gene: TRGV3
CDR3 protein: CATWDSVHRKLF
CDR3 DNA: TGTGCCACCTGGGACAGTGTGCATAGGAAACTCTTT

J gene: TRGJP2
clone size: -
V gene: TRGV8
CDR3 protein: CATWDIGRDWIKTF
CDR3 DNA: TGTGCCACCTGGGATATTGGCCGTGATTGGATCAAGACGTTT

J gene: TRGJ1/TRGJ2
clone size: -
V gene: TRGV3
CDR3 protein: CATWDSLYCRRCGKLF
CDR3 DNA: TGTGCCACCTGGGACAGCCTCTATTGTCGACGTTGTGGGAAACTCTTT

J gene: TRGJ1/TRGJ2
clone size: -
V gene: TRGV3
CDR3 protein: CATWDRRNYYKKLF
CDR3 DNA: TGTGCCACCTGGGACAGGCGCAATTATTATAAGAAACTCTTT

J gene: TRGJP2
clone size: -
V gene: TRGV4
CDR3 protein: CATWDSPPGSDWIKTF
CDR3 DNA: TGTGCCACCTGGGATTCCCCCCCGGGTAGTGATTGGATCAAGACGTTT

J gene: TRGJP
clone size: few
V gene: TRGV9
CDR3 protein: CALWVPQLGKKIKVF
CDR3 DNA: TGTGCCTTGTGGGTCCCACAGTTGGGCAAAAAAATCAAGGTATTT

J gene: TRGJP2
clone size: few
V gene: TRGV8
CDR3 protein: CATWTYGRDGSDWIKTF
CDR3 DNA: TGTGCCACCTGGACCTACGGGAGGGACGGTAGTGATTGGATCAAGACGTTT

J gene: TRGJP2
clone size: medium-sized
V gene: TRGV8
CDR3 protein: CATWGSDWIKTF
CDR3 DNA: TGTGCCACCTGGGGTAGTGATTGGATCAAGACGTTT

J gene: TRGJ1/TRGJ2
clone size: medium-sized
V gene: TRGV8
CDR3 protein: CATWSNYYKKLF
CDR3 DNA: TGTGCCACCTGGTCGAATTATTATAAGAAACTCTTT

J gene: TRGJ1/TRGJ2
clone size: -
V gene: TRGV2
CDR3 protein: CATWDGTRVKKLF
CDR3 DNA: TGTGCCACCTGGGACGGTACTAGGGTTAAGAAACTCTTT

J gene: TRGJ1/TRGJ2
clone size: -
V gene: TRGV9
CDR3 protein: CALWEVRLF
CDR3 DNA: TGTGCCTTGTGGGAGGTGCGACTCTTT

J gene: TRGJP2
clone size: few
V gene: TRGV3
CDR3 protein: CATWEGDSSDWIKTF
CDR3 DNA: TGTGCCACCTGGGAGGGGGATAGTAGTGATTGGATCAAGACGTTT

J gene: TRGJP2
clone size: few
V gene: TRGV3
CDR3 protein: CATWDGLRPSDWIKTF
CDR3 DNA: TGTGCCACCTGGGACGGGCTCCGCCCTAGTGATTGGATCAAGACGTTT

J gene: TRGJP2
clone size: few
V gene: TRGV9
CDR3 protein: CALWEVRGSDWIKTF
CDR3 DNA: TGTGCCTTGTGGGAGGTGCGCGGTAGTGATTGGATCAAGACGTTT

J gene: TRGJ1/TRGJ2
clone size: few
V gene: TRGV3
CDR3 protein: CATWDRRTYYKKLF
CDR3 DNA: TGTGCCACCTGGGACAGGCGCACCTATTATAAGAAACTCTTT

J gene: TRGJ1/TRGJ2
clone size: few
V gene: TRGV3
CDR3 protein: CATWDCHYKKLF
CDR3 DNA: TGTGCCACCTGGGACTGTCATTATAAGAAACTCTTT

J gene: TRGJP2
clone size: few
V gene: TRGV2
CDR3 protein: CATWGESSDWIKTF
CDR3 DNA: TGTGCCACCTGGGGAGAAAGTAGTGATTGGATCAAGACGTTT

J gene: TRGJP2
clone size: -
V gene: TRGV2
CDR3 protein: CATSHIRMGDWIKTF
CDR3 DNA: TGTGCCACTTCACACATCCGGATGGGTGATTGGATCAAGACGTTT

J gene: TRGJP2
clone size: -
V gene: TRGV3
CDR3 protein: CATWDGKNSSDWIKTF
CDR3 DNA: TGTGCCACCTGGGACGGTAAAAATAGTAGTGATTGGATCAAGACGTTT

J gene: TRGJ1/TRGJ2
clone size: -
V gene: TRGV8
CDR3 protein: CATWETIKLF
CDR3 DNA: TGTGCCACCTGGGAAACCATTAAACTCTTT

J gene: TRGJ1/TRGJ2
clone size: few
V gene: TRGV2
CDR3 protein: CAAWHRSGKKLF
CDR3 DNA: TGTGCCGCCTGGCATCGATCGGGAAAGAAACTCTTT

J gene: TRGJ1/TRGJ2
clone size: few
V gene: TRGV2
CDR3 protein: CATWDGPHLYYKKLF
CDR3 DNA: TGTGCCACCTGGGACGGGCCCCACCTTTATTATAAGAAACTCTTT

J gene: TRGJP
clone size: -
V gene: TRGV9
CDR3 protein: CALWEAKGELGKKIKVF
CDR3 DNA: TGTGCCTTGTGGGAGGCAAAAGGAGAGTTGGGCAAAAAAATCAAGGTATTT

J gene: TRGJ1/TRGJ2
clone size: few
V gene: TRGV8
CDR3 protein: CATWAHYKKLF
CDR3 DNA: TGTGCCACCTGGGCGCACTATAAGAAACTCTTT

J gene: TRGJ1/TRGJ2
clone size: many
V gene: TRGV3
CDR3 protein: CATWDRHEKLF
CDR3 DNA: TGTGCCACCTGGGACAGGCACGAGAAACTCTTT

J gene: TRGJ1/TRGJ2
clone size: few
V gene: TRGV9
CDR3 protein: CALWDPQGRKLF
CDR3 DNA: TGTGCCTTGTGGGACCCCCAAGGGCGGAAACTCTTT

J gene: TRGJP2
clone size: few
V gene: TRGV8
CDR3 protein: CATWEPYSSDWIETF
CDR3 DNA: TGTGCCACCTGGGAACCCTATAGTAGTGATTGGATCGAGACGTTT

J gene: TRGJP1
clone size: -
V gene: TRGV4
CDR3 protein: CATWDASNGPDTTGWFKIF
CDR3 DNA: TGTGCCACCTGGGATGCCTCTAATGGGCCCGATACCACTGGTTGGTTCAAGATATTT

J gene: TRGJ1/TRGJ2
clone size: few
V gene: TRGV2
CDR3 protein: CATWDGKNYYKKLF
CDR3 DNA: TGTGCCACCTGGGACGGGAAAAATTATTATAAGAAACTCTTT

J gene: TRGJ1/TRGJ2
clone size: -
V gene: TRGV8
CDR3 protein: CATWDVKKLF
CDR3 DNA: TGTGCCACCTGGGATGTCAAGAAACTCTTT

J gene: TRGJ1/TRGJ2
clone size: -
V gene: TRGV3
CDR3 protein: CATWDRGEGYKKLF
CDR3 DNA: TGTGCCACCTGGGACAGGGGGGAGGGGTATAAGAAACTCTTT